This T cell receptor beta chain was found in a study of cytomegalovirus exposure and HLA in healthy donors. Use of 60 Vbeta and 13 Jbeta primers characterized the PCR. The data were produced by immunoSEQ multiplex PCR, yet TCRdb's version contains in-frame clones alone and is incomplete. The sample includes some 180,000 clones, around a tenth of them seen just once. Germline CDR1 SGHTA, CDR2 FQGNSA. This CDR3 has 17 residues. Trimming removed 5 bases from V and 0 bases from J; junction bases left unmatched: 13. Notes on the study in general: Reportedly, cytomegalovirus status was diagnosed with high sensitivity and specificity. Common viral pathogens were later found to be apparently linked to several of the most significant clusters. In a later analysis, a genetic analysis reported fewer productive-TCR N-insertions in an Asian-associated ancestry cluster than the cohort average.

Comments on this clone: Its antigen remains unknown.

The genes are TRBV7-2 and TRBJ2-7, with 7 bases fitting TRBD2. The source of this sequence is a woman aged 30 to 39 in good health and CMV-seropositive. Sequenced input: PBMCs. The CDR3: CASSLLGGGPSSYEQYF. The DNA of the CDR3 is TGTGCCAGCAGCCTTTTGGGGGGAGGGCCTTCCTCCTACGAGCAGTACTTC.